This TCR beta chain was identified during a study of CD8 T cells in ankylosing spondylitis. Study results and caveats: Clones tied to disease were said to be significantly enriched in matched ankylosing spondylitis synovial fluid.

This clonotype appeared many times. Its target is unknown. Generation of TCR beta libraries employed quantitative 5'-RACE incorporating molecular barcodes. Each CDR3 protein is one row after TCRdb ran MiXCR on the 5' RACE reads. The sample yields under 250,000 distinct CDR3 sequences, 20% to 30% seen once. The trim removed 0 bases at V and 2 bases at J, leaving 2 bases unmatched. This CDR3 is 15 amino acids long. The germline V gene has CDR1 LGHNA and CDR2 YSLEER. The chain employs TRBV4-3 and TRBJ2-3, with 7 bases fitting TRBD2. The TCR was taken from a male donor with ankylosing spondylitis or in good health (not recorded which). Sequencing input: blood, either unsorted or a sorted T cell fraction (not recorded which). The CDR3 coding sequence is TGCGCCAGCAGCCAAGAGGGACTATCCACAGATACGCAGTATTTT. This gives the protein CASSQEGLSTDTQYF.